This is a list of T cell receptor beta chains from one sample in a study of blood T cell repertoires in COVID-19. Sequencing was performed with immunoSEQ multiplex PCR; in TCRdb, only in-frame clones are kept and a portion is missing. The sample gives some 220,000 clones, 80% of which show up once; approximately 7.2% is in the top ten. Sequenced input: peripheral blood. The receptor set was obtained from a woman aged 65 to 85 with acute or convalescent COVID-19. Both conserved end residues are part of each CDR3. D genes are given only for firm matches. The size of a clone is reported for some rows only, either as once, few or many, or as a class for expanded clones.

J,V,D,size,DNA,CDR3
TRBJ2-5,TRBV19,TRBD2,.,TGTGCCAGTAGGTTGACTAGCGGGGGCTCGGGGGAGACCCAGTACTTC,CASRLTSGGSGETQYF
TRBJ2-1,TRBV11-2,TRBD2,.,TGTGCCAGCAGCTCACAGCGGGGGGTGGTTGAGCAGTTCTTC,CASSSQRGVVEQFF
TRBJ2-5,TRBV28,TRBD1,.,TGTGCCAGCAGTCCATCTCGAGGGGGCAGGGAGACCCAGTACTTC,CASSPSRGGRETQYF
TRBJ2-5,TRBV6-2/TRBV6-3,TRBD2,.,TGTGCCAGCAGTGACCTAAAGGGAGGGTTGGAGACCCAGTACTTC,CASSDLKGGLETQYF
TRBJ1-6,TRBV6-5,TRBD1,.,TGTGCCAGCAGATCAACGGACAGGGGAATCTCACCCCTCCACTTT,CASRSTDRGISPLHF
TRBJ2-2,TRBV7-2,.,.,TGTGCCAGCAGCTTAAGGGGTACCGGGGAGCTGTTTTTT,CASSLRGTGELFF
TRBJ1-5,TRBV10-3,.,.,TGTGCCATCAGTGAATTAGGAGGGGAAAGCAATCAGCCCCAGCATTTT,CAISELGGESNQPQHF
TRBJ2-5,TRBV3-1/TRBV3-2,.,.,TGTGCCAGCAGCCAAGGAAAGGGGCAGGACCAAGAGACCCAGTACTTC,CASSQGKGQDQETQYF
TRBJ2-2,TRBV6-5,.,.,TGTGCCAGCAGTCTTTTAAACACCGGGGAGCTGTTTTTT,CASSLLNTGELFF
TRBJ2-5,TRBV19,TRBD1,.,TGTGCCAGTAGGCCGACAGGGGCCGTGATCCAAGAGACCCAGTACTTC,CASRPTGAVIQETQYF
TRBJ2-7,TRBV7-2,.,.,TGTGCCAGTAGCTTAGGGGCACCTACTGTCTCCTACGAGCAGTACTTC,CASSLGAPTVSYEQYF
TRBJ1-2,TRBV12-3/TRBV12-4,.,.,TGTGCCAGCAGTTTAGAGGGGTGGGGTGGCTACACCTTC,CASSLEGWGGYTF
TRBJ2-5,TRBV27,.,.,TGTGCCAGCAGGACCGAGCGGCGCCAAGAGACCCAGTACTTC,CASRTERRQETQYF
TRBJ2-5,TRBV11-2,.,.,TGTGCCAGCAGCCCCTTCCGGGGGGCGGAGACCCAGTACTTC,CASSPFRGAETQYF
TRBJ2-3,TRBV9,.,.,TGTGCCAGCAGCGTAGGAGGAGGGGATACGCAGTATTTT,CASSVGGGDTQYF
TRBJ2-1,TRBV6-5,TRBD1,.,TGTGCCAGCAGCTACCGTATCGGACAGGGGGTCTATGAGCAGTTCTTC,CASSYRIGQGVYEQFF
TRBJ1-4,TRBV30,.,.,TGTGCCTGTGCACGGACACGGTTTAATGAAAAACTGTTTTTT,CACARTRFNEKLFF
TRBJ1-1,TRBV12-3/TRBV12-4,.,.,TGTGCCAGCAGTTCCGGGGAACAGGGTAGAGCTTTCTTT,CASSSGEQGRAFF
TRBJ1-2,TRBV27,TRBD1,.,TGTGCCAGCCGAACAGGGGGGTTCGTAAATGGCTACACCTTC,CASRTGGFVNGYTF
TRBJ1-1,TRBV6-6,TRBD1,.,TGTGCCAGCAGTTACGGTGGACAGGGAGACACTGAAGCTTTCTTT,CASSYGGQGDTEAFF
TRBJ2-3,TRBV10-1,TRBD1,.,TGCGCCAGCAGTGAGACAGGGGCTAGCACAGATACGCAGTATTTT,CASSETGASTDTQYF
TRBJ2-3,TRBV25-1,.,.,TGTGCCAGCAGACCTAAACTAGGCACAGATACGCAGTATTTT,CASRPKLGTDTQYF
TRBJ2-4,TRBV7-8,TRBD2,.,TGTGCCAGCAGCTTAGCGGCGGGGGGGGTTCAGGGCATTCAGTACTTC,CASSLAAGGVQGIQYF
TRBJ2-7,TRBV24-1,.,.,TGTGCCACCAGTGATTTACAGGCTCCCTACGAGCAGTACTTC,CATSDLQAPYEQYF
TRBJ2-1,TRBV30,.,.,TGTGCCTGGAGTCCGGACACCTACAATGAGCAGTTCTTC,CAWSPDTYNEQFF
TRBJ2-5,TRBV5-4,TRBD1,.,TGTGCCAGCAGCTTTATGGGACAGGGGTCAGAGACCCAGTACTTC,CASSFMGQGSETQYF
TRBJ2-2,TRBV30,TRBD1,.,TGTGCCTGGAGTGTTCTCCCCCCGGGACAGTTAACCGGGGAGCTGTTTTTT,CAWSVLPPGQLTGELFF
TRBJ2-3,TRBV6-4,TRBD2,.,TGTGCCAGCAGTGAAGGACTAGCGGGGGGAACAGATACGCAGTATTTT,CASSEGLAGGTDTQYF
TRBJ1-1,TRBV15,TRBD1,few,TGTGCCACCAGCAGCGCGGACAGGTTCGCATCGAACACTGAAGCTTTCTTT,CATSSADRFASNTEAFF
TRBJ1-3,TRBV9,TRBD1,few,TGTGCCTCACAGGACAGGGCTGGAAACACCATATATTTT,CASQDRAGNTIYF
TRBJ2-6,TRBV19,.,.,TGTGCCAGTAGTATATGGGGCAGGTTAACAGGGGCCAACGTCCTGACTTTC,CASSIWGRLTGANVLTF